The entry that follows covers one T cell receptor beta chain sequence. The study counted Cohort 3 donors as recovered given two negative PCRs, clearance, or symptom resolution. The germline V gene encodes CDR1 LGHDT and CDR2 YNNKEL (reference sequence). The ends were cut back, 3 bases at V and 4 bases at J, with 9 bases in the middle. This CDR3 region has 13 residues. These data come from a study of blood T cell repertoires in COVID-19. Study background: PBMCs, B-cell-depleted T cells, or T cells were the source of the cDNA or gDNA that made up the material.

Libraries were prepared by immunoSEQ multiplex PCR; TCRdb keeps only in-frame clonotypes and omits some of them. The data hold roughly 250,000 clones, with 70% to 90% observed a single time. The sample taken for sequencing was PBMCs or T cells enriched from blood (not recorded which). V usage is TRBV3-1 (or the pseudogene TRBV3-2) and J usage is TRBJ1-2; maybe TRBD1 (6 bases). The clonotype originates from a woman aged 45 to 65 who had recovered from COVID-19. CDR3 region: CASSQRGGYGYTF. Here the CDR3 DNA reads TGTGCCAGCAGCCAGAGAGGGGGCTATGGCTACACCTTC.